This TCR beta chain was profiled in a study of response to subunit inactivated influenza vaccine. Study conclusions and caveats: After each seasonal influenza vaccination, few new T cells are recruited, the authors suggested.

In regard to this clonotype: Its antigen is still unknown.

Unmatched junction bases numbered 2, after V lost 3 bases and J lost 1 base. The CDR3 has 16 amino acids. Germline lookup yields CDR1 GTSNPN and CDR2 SVGIG (reference sequence). TCRdb re-called the RT-PCR reads through MiXCR, storing one row per CDR3 protein. This repertoire shows 500,000 or so distinct CDR3 sequences, approximately 9.9% found once; its top ten account for 9.5% to 15%. This TCR came from a man aged 50 to 60 who received an inactivated influenza vaccine. The V gene is TRBV30, the J gene TRBJ2-1, with 14 bases aligning to TRBD2. The sequences come from PBMCs from blood, collected about 40 days after vaccination. The CDR3 region has the DNA TGTGCCTGGAGGAGACTAGCGGGGGGGTCCTACAATGAGCAGTTCTTC. Protein sequence: CAWRRLAGGSYNEQFF.